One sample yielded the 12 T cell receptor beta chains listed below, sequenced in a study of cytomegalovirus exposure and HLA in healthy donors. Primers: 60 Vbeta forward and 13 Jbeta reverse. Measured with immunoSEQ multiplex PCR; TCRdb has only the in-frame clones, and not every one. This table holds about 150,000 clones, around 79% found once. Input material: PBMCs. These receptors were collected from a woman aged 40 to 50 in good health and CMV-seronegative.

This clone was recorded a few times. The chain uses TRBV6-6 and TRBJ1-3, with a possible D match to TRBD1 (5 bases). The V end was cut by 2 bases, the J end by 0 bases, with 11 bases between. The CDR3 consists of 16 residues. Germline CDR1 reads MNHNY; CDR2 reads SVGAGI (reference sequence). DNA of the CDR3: TGTGCCAGCAGTTACCCCGGGGGGAGCTCTGGAAACACCATATATTTT. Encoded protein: CASSYPGGSSGNTIYF.

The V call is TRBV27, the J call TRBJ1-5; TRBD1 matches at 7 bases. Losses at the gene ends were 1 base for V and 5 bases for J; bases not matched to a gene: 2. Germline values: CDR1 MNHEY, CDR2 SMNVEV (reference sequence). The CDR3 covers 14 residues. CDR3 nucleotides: TGTGCCAGCAGTTTATACAGGGGAGATCAGCCCCAGCATTTT. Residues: CASSLYRGDQPQHF.

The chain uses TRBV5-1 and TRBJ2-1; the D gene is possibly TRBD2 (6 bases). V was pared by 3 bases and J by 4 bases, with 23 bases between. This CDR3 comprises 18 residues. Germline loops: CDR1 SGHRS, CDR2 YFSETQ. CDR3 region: CASSWRGSAPNIYNEQFF. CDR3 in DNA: TGCGCCAGCAGCTGGAGGGGATCCGCCCCGAACATTTACAATGAGCAGTTCTTC.

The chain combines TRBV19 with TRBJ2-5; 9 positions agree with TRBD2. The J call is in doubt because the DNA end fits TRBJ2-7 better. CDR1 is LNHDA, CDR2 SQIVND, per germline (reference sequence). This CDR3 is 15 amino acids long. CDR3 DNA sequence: TGTGCCACCTCGGGGGCTAGCGGGGCCTCCTACGAGCAGTACTTC. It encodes CATSGASGASYEQYF.

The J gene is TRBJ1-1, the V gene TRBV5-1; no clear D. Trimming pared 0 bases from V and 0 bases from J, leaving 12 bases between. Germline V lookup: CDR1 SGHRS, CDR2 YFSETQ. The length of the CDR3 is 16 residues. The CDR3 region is CASSLAYSRMNTEAFF. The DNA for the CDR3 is TGCGCCAGCAGCTTGGCCTACAGTCGAATGAACACTGAAGCTTTCTTT.

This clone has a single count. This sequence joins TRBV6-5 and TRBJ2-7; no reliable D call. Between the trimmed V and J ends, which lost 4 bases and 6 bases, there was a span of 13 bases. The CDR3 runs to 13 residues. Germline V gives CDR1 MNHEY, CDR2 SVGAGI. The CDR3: CASSLGRFGEQYF. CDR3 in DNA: TGTGCCAGCAGTTTGGGCAGGTTCGGCGAGCAGTACTTC.

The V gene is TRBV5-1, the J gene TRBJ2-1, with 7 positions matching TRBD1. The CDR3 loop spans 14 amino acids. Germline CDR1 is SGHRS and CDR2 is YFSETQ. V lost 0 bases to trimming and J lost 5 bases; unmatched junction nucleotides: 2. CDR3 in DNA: TGCGCCAGCAGCTTGGGACAGGGAAACAATGAGCAGTTCTTC. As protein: CASSLGQGNNEQFF.

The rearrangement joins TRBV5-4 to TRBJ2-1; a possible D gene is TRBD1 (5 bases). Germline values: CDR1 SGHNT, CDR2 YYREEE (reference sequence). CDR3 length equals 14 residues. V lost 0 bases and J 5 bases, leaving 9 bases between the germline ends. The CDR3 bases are TGTGCCAGCAGCTTGGGGGGCAGAAACAATGAGCAGTTCTTC. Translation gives CASSLGGRNNEQFF. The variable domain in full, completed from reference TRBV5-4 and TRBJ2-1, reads ETGVTQSPTHLIKTRGQQVTLRCSSQSGHNTVSWYQQALGQGPQFIFQYYREEENGRGNFPPRFSGLQFPNYSSELNVNALELDDSALYLCASSLGGRNNEQFFGPGTRLTVL.

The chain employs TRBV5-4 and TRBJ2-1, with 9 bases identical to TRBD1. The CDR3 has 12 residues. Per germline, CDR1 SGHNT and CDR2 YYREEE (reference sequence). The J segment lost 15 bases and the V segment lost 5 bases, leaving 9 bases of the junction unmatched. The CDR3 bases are TGTGCCAGCAGAAAACCGGGACAGGGCCTGTTCTTC. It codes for CASRKPGQGLFF.

The CDR3 DNA reads TGCGCCAGCAGCCAAGACGGACTACGCACAGATACGCAGTATTTT. Residues: CASSQDGLRTDTQYF. The chain has TRBV4-1 and TRBJ2-3; perhaps TRBD2 as D (6 bases). The CDR3 has 15 residues. V was trimmed by 0 bases and J by 1 base, leaving 8 bases between them. CDR1 and CDR2 (germline): MGHRA, YSYEKL.

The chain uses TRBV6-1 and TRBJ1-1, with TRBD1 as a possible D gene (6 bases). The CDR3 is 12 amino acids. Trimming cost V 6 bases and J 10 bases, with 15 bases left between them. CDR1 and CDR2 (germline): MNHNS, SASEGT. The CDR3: CASSLVLGAAFF. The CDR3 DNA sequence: TGTGCCAGCAGCCTGGTTTTGGGGGCAGCTTTCTTT.

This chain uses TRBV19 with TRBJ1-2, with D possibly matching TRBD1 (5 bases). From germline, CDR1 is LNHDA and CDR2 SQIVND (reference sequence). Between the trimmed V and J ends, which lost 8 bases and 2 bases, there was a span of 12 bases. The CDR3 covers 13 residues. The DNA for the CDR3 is TGTGCCAGTTCCTACGACAGAAACTATGGCTACACCTTC. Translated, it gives CASSYDRNYGYTF.